Shown below are 2 T cell receptor beta chains from a single sample sequenced in a study of shared clonotypes between healthy human individuals. Data came from immunoSEQ multiplex PCR; TCRdb stores just in-frame clones and leaves some out. Here the sample spans some 1 million clones, around 75% being singletons. The sequencing input was memory CD4+ T cells sorted from blood. Documented subset: CD45RA-negative fraction. The receptors stem from a man between 18 and 29 years old in good health.

The J gene is TRBJ2-2, the V gene TRBV19; D gene unclear. The V end was cut by 6 bases, the J end by 0 bases, with 5 bases between. The CDR3 is 13 amino acids. Germline CDR1 is LNHDA and CDR2 is SQIVND (reference sequence). CDR3: CASRVPNTGELFF. DNA of the CDR3: TGTGCCAGTAGGGTTCCGAACACCGGGGAGCTGTTTTTT. The full variable domain, completed using reference TRBV19 and TRBJ2-2, is DGGITQSPKYLFRKEGQNVTLSCEQNLNHDAMYWYRQDPGQGLRLIYYSQIVNDFQKGDIAEGYSVSREKKESFPLTVTSAQKNPTAFYLCASRVPNTGELFFGEGSRLTVL.

The rearrangement joins TRBV6-6 to TRBJ1-1; a weak D match, TRBD1 (5 bases). The CDR3 loop spans 15 amino acids. Germline V gene data show CDR1 as MNHNY and CDR2 as SVGAGI (reference sequence). Deletions cut 8 bases from V and 3 bases from J, with 19 bases between. The CDR3 bases are TGTGCCAGCTATACCCGCCCGGGGACGGACACTGAAGCTTTCTTT. This codes for CASYTRPGTDTEAFF.